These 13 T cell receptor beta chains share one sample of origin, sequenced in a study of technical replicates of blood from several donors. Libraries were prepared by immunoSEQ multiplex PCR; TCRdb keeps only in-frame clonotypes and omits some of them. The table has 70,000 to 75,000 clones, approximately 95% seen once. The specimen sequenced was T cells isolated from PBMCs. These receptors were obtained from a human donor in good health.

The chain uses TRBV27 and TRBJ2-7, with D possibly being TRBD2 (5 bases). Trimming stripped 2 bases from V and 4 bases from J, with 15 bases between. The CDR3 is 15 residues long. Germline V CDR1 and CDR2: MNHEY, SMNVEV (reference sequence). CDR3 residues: CASSLREGGEYEQYF. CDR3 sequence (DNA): TGTGCCAGCAGTTTAAGGGAAGGTGGGGAGTACGAGCAGTACTTC.

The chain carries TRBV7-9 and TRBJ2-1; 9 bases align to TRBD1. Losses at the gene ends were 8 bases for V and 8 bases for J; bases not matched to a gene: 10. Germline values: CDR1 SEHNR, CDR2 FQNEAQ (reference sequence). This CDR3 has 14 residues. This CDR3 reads CASAHRGPLDEQFF. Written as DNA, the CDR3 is TGTGCCAGCGCCCACAGGGGGCCTCTCGATGAGCAGTTCTTC.

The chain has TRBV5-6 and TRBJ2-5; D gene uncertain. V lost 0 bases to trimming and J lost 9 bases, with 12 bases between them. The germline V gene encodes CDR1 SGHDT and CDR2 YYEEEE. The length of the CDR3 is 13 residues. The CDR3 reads CASSLARSDSQYF. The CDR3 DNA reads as TGTGCCAGCAGCTTGGCCCGGTCCGACTCCCAGTACTTC.

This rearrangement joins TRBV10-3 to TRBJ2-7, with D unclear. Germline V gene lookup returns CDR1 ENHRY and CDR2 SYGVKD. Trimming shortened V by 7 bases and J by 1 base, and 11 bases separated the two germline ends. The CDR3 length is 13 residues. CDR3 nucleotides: TGTGCCATCATGCAGCAGGATTCCTACGAGCAGTACTTC. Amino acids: CAIMQQDSYEQYF.

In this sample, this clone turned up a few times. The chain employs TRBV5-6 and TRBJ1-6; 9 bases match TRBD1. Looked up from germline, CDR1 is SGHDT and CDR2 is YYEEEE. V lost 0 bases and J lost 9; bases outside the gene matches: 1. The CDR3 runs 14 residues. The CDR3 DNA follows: TGTGCCAGCAGCTTGGGGGACAGGGCTTCACCCCTCCACTTT. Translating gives CASSLGDRASPLHF.

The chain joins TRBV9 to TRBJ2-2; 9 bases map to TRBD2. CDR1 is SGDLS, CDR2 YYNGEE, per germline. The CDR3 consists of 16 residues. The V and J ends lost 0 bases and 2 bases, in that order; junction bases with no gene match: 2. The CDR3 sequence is CASSVGLAVNTGELFF. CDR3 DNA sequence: TGTGCCAGCAGCGTAGGACTAGCGGTAAACACCGGGGAGCTGTTTTTT.

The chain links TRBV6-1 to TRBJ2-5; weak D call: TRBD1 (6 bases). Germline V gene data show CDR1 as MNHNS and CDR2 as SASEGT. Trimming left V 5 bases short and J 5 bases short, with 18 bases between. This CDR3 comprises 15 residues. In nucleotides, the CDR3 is TGTGCCAGCAGTACCCTTGGGCAGGGGATGGAGACCCAGTACTTC. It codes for CASSTLGQGMETQYF.

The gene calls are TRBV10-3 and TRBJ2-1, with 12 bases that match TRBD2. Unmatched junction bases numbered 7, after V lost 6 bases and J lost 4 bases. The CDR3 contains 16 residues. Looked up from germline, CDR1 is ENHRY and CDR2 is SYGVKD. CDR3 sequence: CAIRPTSGGLYNEQFF. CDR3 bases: TGTGCCATCAGACCGACTAGCGGGGGTCTATACAATGAGCAGTTCTTC.

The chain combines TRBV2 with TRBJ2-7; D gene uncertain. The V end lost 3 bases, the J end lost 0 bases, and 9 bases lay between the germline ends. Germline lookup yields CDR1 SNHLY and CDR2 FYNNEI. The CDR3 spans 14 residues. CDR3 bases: TGTGCCAGCAGTGATAAGCGATACTCCTACGAGCAGTACTTC. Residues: CASSDKRYSYEQYF.

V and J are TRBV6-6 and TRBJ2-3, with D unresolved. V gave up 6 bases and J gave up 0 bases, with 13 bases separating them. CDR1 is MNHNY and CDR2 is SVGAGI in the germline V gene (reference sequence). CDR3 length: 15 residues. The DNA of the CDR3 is TGTGCCAGCAGCTCGACAAACCCTAGCACAGATACGCAGTATTTT. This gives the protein CASSSTNPSTDTQYF.

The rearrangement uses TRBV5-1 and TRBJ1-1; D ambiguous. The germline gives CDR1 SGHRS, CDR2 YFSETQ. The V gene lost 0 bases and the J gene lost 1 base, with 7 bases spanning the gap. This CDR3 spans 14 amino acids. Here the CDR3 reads CASSLVDSNTEAFF. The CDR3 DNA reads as TGCGCCAGCAGCTTGGTTGACTCGAACACTGAAGCTTTCTTT. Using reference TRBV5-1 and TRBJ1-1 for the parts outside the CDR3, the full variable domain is KAGVTQTPRYLIKTRGQQVTLSCSPISGHRSVSWYQQTPGQGLQFLFEYFSETQRNKGNFPGRFSGRQFSNSRSEMNVSTLELGDSALYLCASSLVDSNTEAFFGQGTRLTVV.

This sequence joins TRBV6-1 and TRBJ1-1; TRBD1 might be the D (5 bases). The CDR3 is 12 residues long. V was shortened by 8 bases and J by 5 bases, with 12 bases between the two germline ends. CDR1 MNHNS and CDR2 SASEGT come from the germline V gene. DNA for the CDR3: TGTGCCAGCGATGGGGCGGCAACTGAAGCTTTCTTT. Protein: CASDGAATEAFF.

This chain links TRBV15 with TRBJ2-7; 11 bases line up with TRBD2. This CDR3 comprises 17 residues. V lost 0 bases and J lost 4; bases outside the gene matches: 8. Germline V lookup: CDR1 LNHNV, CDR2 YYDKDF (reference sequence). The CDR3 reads CATSRDLLAGGIYEQYF. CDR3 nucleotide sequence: TGTGCCACCAGCAGAGATCTCCTAGCGGGAGGTATTTACGAGCAGTACTTC.